These T cell receptor beta chains were read from a single sample in a study of cytomegalovirus exposure and HLA in healthy donors. Method: immunoSEQ multiplex PCR; TCRdb's copy keeps in-frame clones and lacks some. Counted here are about 190,000 clones, 75% to 90% occurring once; the ten biggest clones make up over 5.5%. Input material: PBMCs. All receptors derive from a man aged 35-49 years in good health and CMV-seropositive. Each CDR3 is given with its conserved first and last residue. D genes are given only for firm matches. The size of a clone is reported for some rows only, either as once, few or many, or as a class for expanded clones.

V gene	D gene	J gene	clone size	CDR3 protein	CDR3 DNA
TRBV7-9	TRBD1	TRBJ1-2	NA	CASSPGQGLGDYGYTF	TGTGCCAGCAGCCCCGGACAGGGACTTGGAGACTATGGCTACACCTTC
TRBV7-9	TRBD1	TRBJ2-7	NA	CASSLAGGRVVEQYF	TGTGCCAGCAGCTTAGCAGGGGGCCGGGTGGTTGAGCAGTACTTC
TRBV30	TRBD2	TRBJ2-3	NA	CAWSTGSGGPGFVGTQYF	TGTGCCTGGAGTACGGGGAGCGGGGGGCCGGGGTTTGTCGGTACGCAGTATTTT
TRBV9	TRBD1	TRBJ2-7	NA	CASSVEQGITEQYF	TGTGCCAGCAGCGTAGAACAGGGGATCACCGAGCAGTACTTC
TRBV2	TRBD1	TRBJ1-2	NA	CASRPQSTGLGGYTF	TGTGCCAGCAGGCCTCAATCGACAGGGTTGGGTGGCTACACCTTC
TRBV10-3	TRBD2	TRBJ2-5	NA	CAISEVRGGTDTSRETQYF	TGTGCCATCAGTGAAGTCCGGGGGGGGACGGATACCTCTAGGGAGACCCAGTACTTC
TRBV19	NA	TRBJ1-1	NA	CASSAPFGGTGEAFF	TGTGCCAGTAGCGCTCCCTTCGGGGGGACTGGTGAAGCTTTCTTT
TRBV30	NA	TRBJ1-5	NA	CAWSVWGVGNQPQHF	TGTGCCTGGAGTGTCTGGGGGGTCGGCAATCAGCCCCAGCATTTT
TRBV9	NA	TRBJ2-7	once	CASSPTSLRSYEQYF	TGTGCCAGCAGCCCTACCTCGCTCCGCTCCTACGAGCAGTACTTC
TRBV30	NA	TRBJ1-1	NA	CAWSLGAGVAFF	TGTGCCTGGAGTTTGGGGGCAGGCGTGGCTTTCTTT
TRBV5-5	NA	TRBJ2-7	NA	CASSLATAYEQYF	TGTGCCAGCAGCTTGGCGACAGCCTACGAGCAGTACTTC
TRBV18	TRBD2	TRBJ2-1	NA	CASSPIAGRQFF	TGTGCCAGCTCGCCAATAGCGGGGCGGCAGTTCTTC
TRBV6-4	NA	TRBJ2-2	NA	CASRRTGDTGELFF	TGTGCCAGCAGAAGGACGGGGGACACCGGGGAGCTGTTTTTT
TRBV10-2	TRBD2	TRBJ2-5	NA	CASSESVTSWRAETQYF	TGCGCCAGCAGTGAAAGTGTGACTAGCTGGCGTGCGGAGACCCAGTACTTC
TRBV7-9	NA	TRBJ2-7	NA	CASSLSTGEQYF	TGTGCCAGCAGCTTATCGACGGGCGAGCAGTACTTC
TRBV19	NA	TRBJ2-2	NA	CASSIFSGTGELFF	TGTGCCAGTAGTATCTTCAGTGGCACCGGGGAGCTGTTTTTT
TRBV7-2	NA	TRBJ1-5	NA	CASRGPSNQPQHF	TGTGCCAGCAGGGGGCCCAGCAATCAGCCCCAGCATTTT
TRBV4-2	NA	TRBJ1-6	NA	CASSQDPGLQNSPLHF	TGTGCCAGCAGCCAAGATCCTGGTCTTCAGAATTCACCCCTCCACTTT
TRBV5-6	TRBD1	TRBJ1-2	NA	CASNTDRGGYTF	TGTGCCAGCAACACTGACAGGGGGGGCTACACCTTC
TRBV7-7	TRBD2	TRBJ2-5	NA	CASSLAGGPGETQYF	TGTGCTAGCAGCTTGGCGGGGGGGCCAGGAGAGACCCAGTACTTC
TRBV2	TRBD1	TRBJ1-2	once	CASNLRTGSSYGYTF	TGTGCCAGCAATCTCCGGACAGGTTCTTCGTATGGCTACACCTTC
TRBV7-9	TRBD1	TRBJ2-1	NA	CASSSRTGGSYNEQFF	TGTGCCAGCAGCTCAAGGACAGGGGGGTCCTACAATGAGCAGTTCTTC
TRBV4-3	TRBD1	TRBJ1-2	NA	CASSQSGGYGYTF	TGCGCCAGCAGCCAGTCAGGGGGCTATGGCTACACCTTC
TRBV5-1	TRBD1	TRBJ1-4	few	CASSPGQGAHRGLDEKLFF	TGCGCCAGCAGCCCCGGACAGGGGGCGCATCGAGGATTGGATGAAAAACTGTTTTTT
TRBV5-1	NA	TRBJ1-4	NA	CASSFRENEKLFF	TGCGCCAGCAGCTTCCGGGAGAATGAAAAACTGTTTTTT
TRBV7-8	NA	TRBJ1-1	NA	CASSLGGQNTEAFF	TGTGCCAGCAGCTTAGGGGGACAGAACACTGAAGCTTTCTTT
TRBV19	NA	TRBJ2-7	NA	CASSSGIGYEQYF	TGTGCCAGTAGTTCGGGAATCGGATACGAGCAGTACTTC
TRBV2	TRBD1	TRBJ2-3	NA	CASRGTGGENTQYF	TGTGCCAGCAGGGGGACAGGGGGGGAAAATACGCAGTATTTT
TRBV28	TRBD1	TRBJ1-5	NA	CASSPGTGKYSNQPQHF	TGTGCCAGCAGTCCCGGGACAGGAAAATATAGCAATCAGCCCCAGCATTTT
TRBV5-5	TRBD1	TRBJ2-7	NA	CASSLASGGSYEQYF	TGTGCCAGCAGCTTGGCGTCAGGGGGCTCCTACGAGCAGTACTTC
TRBV6-1	NA	TRBJ2-1	NA	CASSEAGEAYNEQFF	TGTGCCAGCAGTGAAGCGGGGGAGGCCTACAATGAGCAGTTCTTC
TRBV28	NA	TRBJ1-2	NA	CASSGLGGYGYTF	TGTGCCAGCAGTGGATTAGGAGGTTATGGCTACACCTTC
TRBV28	NA	TRBJ1-2	NA	CASSSQGGYTF	TGTGCCAGCAGTTCTCAGGGTGGCTACACCTTC
TRBV7-2	NA	TRBJ2-5	NA	CASSALPPTRGETQYF	TGTGCCAGCAGCGCCTTGCCCCCCACGCGGGGAGAGACCCAGTACTTC
TRBV5-4	NA	TRBJ1-1	NA	CASSMGGPNTEAFF	TGTGCCAGCAGCATGGGGGGCCCCAACACTGAAGCTTTCTTT
TRBV30	NA	TRBJ1-2	NA	CAWSVGGRVNGYTF	TGTGCCTGGAGTGTAGGGGGTCGGGTAAACGGCTACACCTTC
TRBV20-1	NA	TRBJ1-3	NA	CSAMQGNTIYF	TGCAGTGCGATGCAGGGGAACACCATATATTTT
TRBV9	NA	TRBJ1-1	NA	CASSVRGAGKDTEAFF	TGTGCCAGCAGCGTACGAGGAGCAGGGAAGGACACTGAAGCTTTCTTT
TRBV5-6	TRBD1	TRBJ2-7	NA	CASRGQGSYEQYF	TGTGCCAGCAGGGGACAGGGGTCCTACGAGCAGTACTTC
TRBV28	NA	TRBJ2-4	NA	CASSLSVGQNIQYF	TGTGCCAGCAGTTTGTCCGTGGGCCAAAACATTCAGTACTTC
TRBV13	TRBD1	TRBJ1-2	NA	CASRSPGQKAYGYTF	TGTGCCAGCAGATCACCGGGACAGAAGGCCTATGGCTACACCTTC
TRBV9	TRBD2	TRBJ2-3	NA	CAGNQAGGQGDTQYF	TGTGCCGGAAACCAAGCGGGGGGGCAAGGAGATACGCAGTATTTT
TRBV14	NA	TRBJ2-1	NA	CASSLIQGREQFF	TGTGCCAGCAGCCTAATCCAGGGCCGTGAGCAGTTCTTC
TRBV18	TRBD2	TRBJ2-3	NA	CASSPTSGGATDTQYF	TGTGCCAGCTCACCAACTAGCGGGGGGGCTACAGATACGCAGTATTTT
TRBV30	NA	TRBJ2-7	NA	CARQTGIEQYF	TGTGCCAGGCAAACAGGGATCGAGCAGTACTTC
TRBV25-1	NA	TRBJ2-7	NA	CASSEMRNTEQYF	TGTGCCAGCAGTGAAATGCGGAACACCGAGCAGTACTTC
TRBV7-2	NA	TRBJ2-7	few	CASSLEVGAFYEQYF	TGTGCCAGCAGCTTAGAGGTAGGGGCGTTCTACGAGCAGTACTTC
TRBV18	TRBD2	TRBJ2-1	NA	CASSPTSGGNYNEQFF	TGTGCCAGCTCCCCGACTAGCGGGGGGAACTACAATGAGCAGTTCTTC
TRBV18	NA	TRBJ1-2	NA	CASSPRTVYGYTF	TGTGCCAGCTCACCGAGGACAGTTTATGGCTACACCTTC
TRBV7-2	NA	TRBJ2-7	NA	CASSLAPEGSGQYF	TGTGCCAGCAGCTTAGCTCCGGAGGGGTCTGGGCAGTACTTC
TRBV9	NA	TRBJ2-7	few	CASSVVAGAYEQYF	TGTGCCAGCAGCGTAGTAGCAGGGGCCTACGAGCAGTACTTC
TRBV7-6	NA	TRBJ2-7	NA	CASSLGASYEQYF	TGTGCCAGCAGCTTAGGGGCCTCATACGAGCAGTACTTC
TRBV6-5	TRBD1	TRBJ2-7	NA	CASSTGTGEYEQYF	TGTGCCAGCAGTACCGGGACAGGGGAGTACGAGCAGTACTTC
TRBV5-4	TRBD1	TRBJ2-7	NA	CASRRQGAICEQYF	TGTGCCAGCAGGCGACAGGGGGCTATCTGCGAGCAGTACTTC
TRBV7-2	TRBD2	TRBJ2-2	NA	CASSLVGTSGVAGELFF	TGTGCCAGCAGCTTAGTCGGGACTAGCGGGGTCGCCGGGGAGCTGTTTTTT
TRBV6-6	TRBD2	TRBJ2-7	NA	CASSYSGGSTYEQYF	TGTGCCAGCAGTTACTCGGGGGGGTCGACCTACGAGCAGTACTTC